This T cell receptor (beta chain) was found in a study of blood T cell repertoires in COVID-19. Across the study: The United States, Italy and Spain provided the acute and convalescent COVID-19 samples. Sample material is recorded as cDNA or gDNA derived from T cells, B-cell-depleted T cells, or PBMCs.

In the original analysis: Researchers report that nucleated cell counts were estimated from reference gene primer amplification. Assay: immunoSEQ multiplex PCR; the TCRdb copy retains only in-frame clones and omits some. V, J and clone size are those of that table, while D and trimming were read from the DNA. The sample holds fewer than 90,000 clones; roughly nine tenths are singletons and the top ten take 3.9%. From germline, CDR1 is SGHNT and CDR2 YYREEE (reference sequence). The CDR3 is 17 amino acids. V was shortened by 0 bases and J by 1 base, with 11 bases between the two germline ends. The sequencing sample was made of peripheral blood. This receptor was taken from a man aged 70 or older with active COVID-19. V usage is TRBV5-4 and J usage is TRBJ2-6; a possible D gene is TRBD2 (5 bases). The CDR3 DNA reads TGTGCCAGCAGCTTGGGGGGAGTTTTTTCTGGGGCCAACGTCCTGACTTTC. It specifies CASSLGGVFSGANVLTF.